These T cell receptor beta chains were read from a single sample in a study of shared clonotypes between healthy human individuals. Profiling relied on immunoSEQ multiplex PCR, and the TCRdb table lists in-frame clones only, not all of them. The repertoire includes some 2,500,000 clones, 92% of them detected once, and around 0.4% sits in the top ten. Material: naive CD4+ T cells from PBMCs. Source of these receptors: a man younger than 35 in good health. Some clones in this sample may be carry-over from other donors' samples. Each CDR3 is given with its conserved first and last residue. The D gene is left open where the match is weak. Size is stated for part of the rows, as once, few or many counts, or as a class when the clone is expanded.

NA,TRBJ2-3,TRBV4-3,NA,TGCGCCAGCAGCCAAGATGTAGTTAGTACGCAGTATTTT,CASSQDVVSTQYF
NA,TRBJ2-7,TRBV28,NA,TGTGCCAGCTCCCCGGCAGGTACCTACGAGCAGTACTTC,CASSPAGTYEQYF
NA,TRBJ1-1,TRBV5-1,NA,TGCGCCAGCAGCTCGCGGAACACTGAAGCTTTCTTT,CASSSRNTEAFF
NA,TRBJ2-3,TRBV7-9,NA,TGTGCCAGCAGCCCGCGAACACGCAGCACAGATACGCAGTATTTT,CASSPRTRSTDTQYF
TRBD1,TRBJ2-7,TRBV7-3,NA,TGTGCCAGCAGCTTGGGGACAGGGACCCCCTACGAGCAGTACTTC,CASSLGTGTPYEQYF
TRBD1,TRBJ2-7,TRBV27,NA,TGTGCCAGCAGAACATCGGGACAGGGAGCCGAGCAGTACTTC,CASRTSGQGAEQYF
NA,TRBJ1-5,TRBV19,NA,TGTGCCACCAATTCAGGTTGGGACATACATAGCAATCAGCCCCAGCATTTT,CATNSGWDIHSNQPQHF
NA,TRBJ2-7,TRBV7-3,NA,TGTGCCAGCAGCTTAAGCAGGGGGGACGAGCAGTACTTC,CASSLSRGDEQYF
NA,TRBJ1-1,TRBV28,NA,TGTGCCAGCAGTTTATTGGGGGTTCCTGAAGCTTTCTTT,CASSLLGVPEAFF
TRBD1,TRBJ1-2,TRBV6-5,once,TGTGCCAGCAGAGGGTACAGGGGGAATGAAGGCTACACCTTC,CASRGYRGNEGYTF
NA,TRBJ2-2,TRBV15,few,TGTGCCACCAGCAGGGGGCTGGCGAACACCGGGGAGCTGTTTTTT,CATSRGLANTGELFF
TRBD2,TRBJ2-3,TRBV10-1,NA,TGCGCCAGCAGTGGGGTAGCGGGAGGGCCAGATACGCAGTATTTT,CASSGVAGGPDTQYF
NA,TRBJ2-1,TRBV2,NA,TGTGCCAGCACCCCTGAGGCTTACAATGAGCAGTTCTTC,CASTPEAYNEQFF
NA,TRBJ1-1,TRBV18,NA,TGTGCCAGCTCACCGGGTTGGTTGGGTACTGAAGCTTTCTTT,CASSPGWLGTEAFF
TRBD1,TRBJ1-4,TRBV27,NA,TGTGCCAGCAGCCCCTTGGACAGGGGTAGTGAAAAACTGTTTTTT,CASSPLDRGSEKLFF
NA,TRBJ2-1,TRBV6-1,NA,TGTGCCAGCAGTGAAGCGGAGAGGGGCAATGAGCAGTTCTTC,CASSEAERGNEQFF
TRBD1,TRBJ1-3,TRBV7-9,NA,TGTGCCAGCAGCTTGACGGGACAGATAGATTTT,CASSLTGQIDF
NA,TRBJ2-1,TRBV5-1,NA,TGCGCCAGCAGCCCCTCGCCAGCCGGCTCCTACAATGAGCAGTTCTTC,CASSPSPAGSYNEQFF
TRBD1,TRBJ1-4,TRBV13,NA,TGTGCCAGCAGCCTTAATCGCGGACAGGGAGGTTGGGAAAAACTGTTTTTT,CASSLNRGQGGWEKLFF
TRBD2,TRBJ2-1,TRBV30,NA,TGTGCCTGGAGTGTAGCGGGGGGGCAGTTCTTC,CAWSVAGGQFF
NA,TRBJ2-3,TRBV2,NA,TGTGCCAGCAAGCCAGCAGGGACCGGAGATACGCAGTATTTT,CASKPAGTGDTQYF
NA,TRBJ2-4,TRBV2,NA,TGTGCCAGCAGTGAGCGGGGTACCAAAAACATTCAGTACTTC,CASSERGTKNIQYF
TRBD2,TRBJ2-3,TRBV27,NA,TGTGCCAGCAGTCGGACTAGCGGGAGAACAGATACGCAGTATTTT,CASSRTSGRTDTQYF
TRBD1,TRBJ1-1,TRBV15,NA,TGTGCCACCAGCACCGGACAGGGGATTAACACTGAAGCTTTCTTT,CATSTGQGINTEAFF
TRBD1,TRBJ1-1,TRBV28,NA,TGTGCCAGCAGTTTTGTTAATCCCCGACAGGGTAAGAATACTTTCTTT,CASSFVNPRQGKNTFF
NA,TRBJ2-6,TRBV27,NA,TGTGCCAGCAGTTTCCGGGGACCCACCGTGTCAAGCTCTGGGGCCAACGTCCTGACTTTC,CASSFRGPTVSSSGANVLTF
NA,TRBJ1-2,TRBV19,NA,TGTGCCAGTAGTATCGTCAGGGGTCGATTAAACTATGGCTACACCTTC,CASSIVRGRLNYGYTF
NA,TRBJ2-7,TRBV2,once,TGTGCCAGCAGTAAACAGGGCCCCTACGAGCAGTACTTC,CASSKQGPYEQYF
TRBD2,TRBJ2-1,TRBV5-1,NA,TGCGCCAGCAGCTTAGCGGGAGGTGTCTACAATGAGCAGTTCTTC,CASSLAGGVYNEQFF
NA,TRBJ2-7,TRBV5-8,NA,TGTGCCAGCAGCTTGGAGGGTGAGCTCTACGAGCAGTACTTC,CASSLEGELYEQYF
NA,TRBJ2-7,TRBV9,NA,TGTGCCAGCAGCGTAGAAGGGCTGTCTGACGAGCAGTACTTC,CASSVEGLSDEQYF
NA,TRBJ2-7,TRBV7-9,NA,TGTGCCAGCAGCTTAGATCAGTACTACGAGCAGTACTTC,CASSLDQYYEQYF
TRBD1,TRBJ2-5,TRBV5-1,once,TGCGCCAGCAGCTCGCAAACAGGGGGTCAAGAGACCCAGTACTTC,CASSSQTGGQETQYF
TRBD1,TRBJ1-5,TRBV19,NA,TGTGCCAGTAGCACGACAGGGGGCGTAAGGCAGCCCCAGCATTTT,CASSTTGGVRQPQHF
NA,TRBJ1-3,TRBV29-1,NA,TGCAGCGTCGTAGACAGGATATCTGGAAACACCATATATTTT,CSVVDRISGNTIYF
TRBD2,TRBJ2-5,TRBV6-5,NA,TGTGCCAGCAGCCCCGGGGCGGGAGAGCAAGAGACCCAGTACTTC,CASSPGAGEQETQYF
NA,TRBJ2-5,TRBV7-8,NA,TGTGCCAGCATCCATGGGCCCCAGGAGACCCAGTACTTC,CASIHGPQETQYF
NA,TRBJ2-7,TRBV5-6,NA,TGTGCCAGCAGCTTTCGTTCCTTAAGGGGGGTAGGCGAGCAGTACTTC,CASSFRSLRGVGEQYF
TRBD2,TRBJ2-3,TRBV6-1,NA,TGTGCCAGCAGTGTGCTAGCGGCAGATACGCAGTATTTT,CASSVLAADTQYF
TRBD2,TRBJ2-1,TRBV28,NA,TGTGCCAGCGGAACGCAACTAGCGGACTACAATGAGCAGTTCTTC,CASGTQLADYNEQFF
NA,TRBJ2-7,TRBV11-3,NA,TGTGCCAGCAGCTTAGGACAGAGCTCCTACGAGCAGTACTTC,CASSLGQSSYEQYF
NA,TRBJ1-1,TRBV10-3,NA,TGTGCCATCAGGGAGACAGGAGCCAGGTGGGAAGCTTTCTTT,CAIRETGARWEAFF
NA,TRBJ2-7,TRBV10-3,NA,TGTGCCATCAGTGGGGGTAGCTACGAGCAGTACTTC,CAISGGSYEQYF
NA,TRBJ2-7,TRBV6-5,once,TGTGCCAGCAGTTCCCGGGACCGAGCCTACGAGCAGTACTTC,CASSSRDRAYEQYF
NA,TRBJ2-7,TRBV4-1,NA,TGCGCCAGCAGCCAACCAGGGGGGACCTACGAGCAGTACTTC,CASSQPGGTYEQYF
NA,TRBJ2-5,TRBV5-4,NA,TGTGCCAGTCAGGCCATAGGGGAGACCCAGTACTTC,CASQAIGETQYF
NA,TRBJ1-1,TRBV6-5,NA,TGTGCCAGCAGATCTACAGTTAACACTGAAGCTTTCTTT,CASRSTVNTEAFF
NA,TRBJ2-3,TRBV5-1,NA,TGCGCCAGCAGCTTGGGGGCACAGGGAGGGAGCACAGATACGCAGTATTTT,CASSLGAQGGSTDTQYF
TRBD1,TRBJ2-7,TRBV5-1,NA,TGCGCCAGCAGCACCCAGGGGGACAGCTCCTACGAGCAGTACTTC,CASSTQGDSSYEQYF
NA,TRBJ2-2,TRBV11-1,NA,TGTGCCAGCAGCTTAGTGGGGGGAACCGGGGAGCTGTTTTTT,CASSLVGGTGELFF
NA,TRBJ2-2,TRBV7-2,NA,TGTGCCAGCAGCTTCGCGACAAACACCGGGGAGCTGTTTTTT,CASSFATNTGELFF
NA,TRBJ2-1,TRBV7-7,NA,TGTGCCAGCAGCCGTACCACGTTGAATGAGCAGTTCTTC,CASSRTTLNEQFF
NA,TRBJ2-2,TRBV5-4,NA,TGTGCCAGCAGCTTTGCACGGTCGAACACCGGGGAGCTGTTTTTT,CASSFARSNTGELFF
NA,TRBJ1-1,TRBV4-2,NA,TGTGCCAGCAGCCAAGAATTGTACGGCAGCCTGAACACTGAAGCTTTCTTT,CASSQELYGSLNTEAFF
TRBD1,TRBJ2-5,TRBV7-3,few,TGTGCCAGCAGCTTCTTCCGGACAGGGCCCGAGACCCAGTACTTC,CASSFFRTGPETQYF